This T cell receptor (beta chain) is from a study of T cells expressing NK-cell markers. Study as a whole: Sorted CD3+CD56+NKG2C+, CD3+CD56+NKG2C- and CD3+CD56-NKG2C+ T cells supplied TCR beta repertoires.

This CDR3 region has 12 residues. CDR1 and CDR2 from the germline V gene are MNHEY and SVGAGI. In regard to this clonotype: Its specificity is unknown.

Following a re-call of the 5' RACE reads, TCRdb has one entry per CDR3 protein and lacks DNA. The repertoire table contains 150,000 or so distinct CDR3 sequences. Findings of the study overall: Several donors likewise had their CD3+CD56-NKG2C+ fraction led by these clonotypes.

The V and J genes are TRBV6-5 and TRBJ2-1; without DNA, the TCRdb call of TRBD2 cannot be checked. What was sequenced was blood T cells: a sorted CD56 or NKG2C T cell subset, CD4+ or CD8+ T cells, or bulk PBMC T cells (not recorded which). The clonotype was recovered from a woman aged 50 to 60 in good health. The CDR3 sequence is CASSRGGNEQFF.